This T cell receptor (beta chain) emerged from a study of blood T cell repertoires in COVID-19 (dated by TCRdb to between 2020 and 2021). In the study overall: Samples covering the acute and convalescent phases of COVID-19 were provided by collaborators in the United States, Italy and Spain. The prospective study material was composed of cDNA or gDNA derived from T cells, B-cell-depleted T cells, or PBMCs. Deeply sampled blood TCRbeta repertoires from subjects exposed to, actively infected with, or recovered from COVID-19 were included in the dataset. The repertoires were released in a freely available public database intended as a resource for research on the immune response to SARS-CoV-2. The samples were drawn from two sources: the first 160 participants of the ongoing ImmuneRACE study, and fewer than 1,500 subjects contributed by 6 global collaborators. Nearly every sample came with metadata listing a de-identified subject ID, COVID-19 status, age in years and sex. Where available, HLA class I and class II types were taken from metadata supplied by the sample provider and were not determined by assay-based typing.

Study-level results and caveats: The quantity of clinical and demographic metadata differed by source and by participant and was supplied without curation.

A remark on this clone: There is no known antigen for this receptor. No base qualities exist here, and no much larger clone lies one base off it.

TCRbeta CDR3 regions were amplified from genomic DNA by means of the immunoSEQ Assay, a bias-controlled multiplex PCR. The source study handled its data this way. The number of nucleated cells in each sample was estimated from the amplification of reference gene primers within the assay. To quantify the absolute abundance of each unique TCRbeta CDR3 rearrangement, sequence reads were collapsed and filtered. Productive Simpson clonality was computed per sample as the square root of Simpson's diversity index over productive rearrangements. As stored in TCRdb, this immuneACCESS dataset retains in-frame rearrangements with V and J assigned. A fraction of the clones does not appear; measured against another copy, unresolved V genes explain less than half of the discrepancy, and the remainder lacks a known reason. V and J calls and clone size are copied from that table; D and trimming were computed from the DNA. This sample is represented by roughly 72,000 clones; about four fifths of them were singletons. Roughly 5.9% of the sample is taken by the ten largest.

Each collaborating institution followed its own protocols to collect whole blood in K2EDTA tubes. For TCRbeta analysis, collaborators shipped samples in one of three forms: frozen whole blood, isolated PBMCs, or DNA extracted from either of those sample types. There are 13 amino acids in the CDR3, from cysteine to phenylalanine inclusive. Kept here is only the CDR3 DNA, which spans 39 bases and is read in frame from base 1. V lost 8 bases and J lost 7 bases, and the count of bases not matched to a germline gene is 9. CDR1 and CDR2 are read off the germline V gene as ENHRY and SYGVKD. The receptor's source is a woman aged 80 or over with active or convalescent COVID-19. The sample taken for sequencing was peripheral blood. The V gene is TRBV10-3 and the J gene is TRBJ1-2; 8 of the junction bases match TRBD1. The sequenced DNA is TGTGCCATCGGAACAGGGGGATGGAGTGGCTACACCTTC. Its product reads: CAIGTGGWSGYTF.